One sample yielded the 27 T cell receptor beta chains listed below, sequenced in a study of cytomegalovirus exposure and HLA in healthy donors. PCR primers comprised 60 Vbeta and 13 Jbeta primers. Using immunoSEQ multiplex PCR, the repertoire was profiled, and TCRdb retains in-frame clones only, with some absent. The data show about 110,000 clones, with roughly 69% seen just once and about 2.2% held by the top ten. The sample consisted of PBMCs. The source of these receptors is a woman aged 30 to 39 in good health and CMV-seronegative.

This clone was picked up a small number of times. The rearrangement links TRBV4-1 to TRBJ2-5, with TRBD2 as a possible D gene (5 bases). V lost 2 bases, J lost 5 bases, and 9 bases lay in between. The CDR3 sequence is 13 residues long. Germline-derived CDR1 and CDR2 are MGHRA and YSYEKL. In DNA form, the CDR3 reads TGCGCCAGCAGCCAAACTAGTTTCGAGACCCAGTACTTC. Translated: CASSQTSFETQYF.

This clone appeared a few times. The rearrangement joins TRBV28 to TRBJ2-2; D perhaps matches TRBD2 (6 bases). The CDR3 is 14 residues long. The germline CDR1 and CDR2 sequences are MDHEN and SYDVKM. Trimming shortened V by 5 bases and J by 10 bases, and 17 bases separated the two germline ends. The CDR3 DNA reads TGTGCCAGCAGTGGGGCCGGCGGGAAACAGGAGCTGTTTTTT. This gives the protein CASSGAGGKQELFF.

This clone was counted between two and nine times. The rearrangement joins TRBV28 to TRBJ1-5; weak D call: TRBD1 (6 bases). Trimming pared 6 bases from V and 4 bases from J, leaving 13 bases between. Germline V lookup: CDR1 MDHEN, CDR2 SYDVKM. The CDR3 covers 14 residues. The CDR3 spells CASRSGQPNQPQHF. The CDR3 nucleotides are TGTGCCAGCAGGTCCGGACAGCCGAATCAGCCCCAGCATTTT.

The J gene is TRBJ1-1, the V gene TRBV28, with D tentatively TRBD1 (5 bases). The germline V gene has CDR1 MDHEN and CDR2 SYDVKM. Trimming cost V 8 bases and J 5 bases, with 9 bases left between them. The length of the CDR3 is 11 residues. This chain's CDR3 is CASGGTTEAFF. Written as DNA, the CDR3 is TGTGCCAGCGGAGGGACGACTGAAGCTTTCTTT.

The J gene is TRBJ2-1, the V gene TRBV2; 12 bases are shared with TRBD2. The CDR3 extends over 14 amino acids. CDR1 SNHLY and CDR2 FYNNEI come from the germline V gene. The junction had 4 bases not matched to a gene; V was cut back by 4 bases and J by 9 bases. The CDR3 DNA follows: TGTGCCAGCAGTGGGCTAGCGGGAGGGGGTGAGCAGTTCTTC. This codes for CASSGLAGGGEQFF.

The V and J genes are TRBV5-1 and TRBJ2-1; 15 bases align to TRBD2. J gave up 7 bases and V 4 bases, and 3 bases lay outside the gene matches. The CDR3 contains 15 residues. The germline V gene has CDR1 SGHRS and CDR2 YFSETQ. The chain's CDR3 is CASSAGLAGGNEQFF. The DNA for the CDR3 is TGCGCCAGCAGCGCGGGACTAGCGGGGGGTAATGAGCAGTTCTTC.

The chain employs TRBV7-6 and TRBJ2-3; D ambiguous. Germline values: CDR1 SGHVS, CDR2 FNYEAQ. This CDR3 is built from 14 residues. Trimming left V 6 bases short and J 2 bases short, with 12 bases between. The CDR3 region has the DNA TGTGCCAGCAGACCGACATCCTCCACAGATACGCAGTATTTT. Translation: CASRPTSSTDTQYF.

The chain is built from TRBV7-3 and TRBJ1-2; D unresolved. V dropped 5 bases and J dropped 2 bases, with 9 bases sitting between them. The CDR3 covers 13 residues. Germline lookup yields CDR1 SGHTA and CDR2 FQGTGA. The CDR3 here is CASSVGRNYGYTF. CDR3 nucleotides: TGTGCCAGCAGCGTTGGGAGGAACTATGGCTACACCTTC.

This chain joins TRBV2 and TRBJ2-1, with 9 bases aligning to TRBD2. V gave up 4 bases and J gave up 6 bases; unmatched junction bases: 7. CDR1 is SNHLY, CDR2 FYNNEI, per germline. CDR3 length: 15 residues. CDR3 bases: TGTGCCAGCAGTGTCGGGGGACTAGCAGGCAATGAGCAGTTCTTC. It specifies CASSVGGLAGNEQFF.

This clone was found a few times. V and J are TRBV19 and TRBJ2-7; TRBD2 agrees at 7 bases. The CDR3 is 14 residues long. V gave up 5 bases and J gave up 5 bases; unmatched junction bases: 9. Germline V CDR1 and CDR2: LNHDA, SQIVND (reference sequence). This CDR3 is CASSWGRAGNEQYF. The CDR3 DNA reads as TGTGCCAGTAGTTGGGGGAGGGCCGGAAACGAGCAGTACTTC.

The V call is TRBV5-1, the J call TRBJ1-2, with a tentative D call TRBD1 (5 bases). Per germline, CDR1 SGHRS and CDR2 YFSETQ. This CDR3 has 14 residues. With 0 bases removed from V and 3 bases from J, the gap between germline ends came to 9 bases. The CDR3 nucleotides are TGCGCCAGCAGCTTGGGGGGCAGGGACTATGGCTACACCTTC. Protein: CASSLGGRDYGYTF.

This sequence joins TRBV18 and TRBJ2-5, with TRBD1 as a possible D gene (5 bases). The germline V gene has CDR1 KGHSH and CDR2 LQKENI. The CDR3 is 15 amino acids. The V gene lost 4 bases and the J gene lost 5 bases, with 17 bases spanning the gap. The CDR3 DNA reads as TGTGCCAGCTCACTTCGTAGCAGGGCGGAGGAGACCCAGTACTTC. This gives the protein CASSLRSRAEETQYF.

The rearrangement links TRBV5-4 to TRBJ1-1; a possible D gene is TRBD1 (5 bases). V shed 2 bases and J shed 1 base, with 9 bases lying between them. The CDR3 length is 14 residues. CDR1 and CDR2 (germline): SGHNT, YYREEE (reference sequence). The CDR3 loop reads CASSFRQPNTEAFF. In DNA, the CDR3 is TGTGCCAGCAGCTTTCGACAGCCGAACACTGAAGCTTTCTTT.

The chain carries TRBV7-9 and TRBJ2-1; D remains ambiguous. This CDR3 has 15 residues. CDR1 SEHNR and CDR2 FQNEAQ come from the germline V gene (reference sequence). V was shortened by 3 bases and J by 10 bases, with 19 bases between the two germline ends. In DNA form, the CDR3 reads TGTGCCAGCAGCTTGCCGGAGAGATTCAAATGGGAGCAGTTCTTC. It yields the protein CASSLPERFKWEQFF. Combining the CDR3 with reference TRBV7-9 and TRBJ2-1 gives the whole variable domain DTGVSQNPRHKITKRGQNVTFRCDPISEHNRLYWYRQTLGQGPEFLTYFQNEAQLEKSRLLSDRFSAERPKGSFSTLEIQRTEQGDSAMYLCASSLPERFKWEQFFGPGTRLTVL.

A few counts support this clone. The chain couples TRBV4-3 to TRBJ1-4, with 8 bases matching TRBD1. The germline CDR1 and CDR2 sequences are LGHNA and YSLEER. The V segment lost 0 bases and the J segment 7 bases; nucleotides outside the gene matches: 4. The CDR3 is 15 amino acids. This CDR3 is CASSQDGTGFEKLFF. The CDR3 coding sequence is TGCGCCAGCAGCCAAGACGGGACAGGATTTGAAAAACTGTTTTTT.

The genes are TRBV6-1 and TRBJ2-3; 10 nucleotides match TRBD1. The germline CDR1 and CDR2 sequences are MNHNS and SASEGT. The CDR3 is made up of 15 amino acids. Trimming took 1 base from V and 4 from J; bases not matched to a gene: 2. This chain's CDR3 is CASSEGGQGADTQYF. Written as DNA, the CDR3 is TGTGCCAGCAGTGAAGGCGGACAGGGGGCAGATACGCAGTATTTT.

In nucleotides, the CDR3 is TGTGCCAGCAGTTACGATATCGGTTCCTACGAGCAGTACTTC. This sequence encodes CASSYDIGSYEQYF. The V gene is TRBV6-6, the J gene TRBJ2-7, with D unresolved. V was cut by 2 bases and J by 1 base, with 9 bases left in between. Germline V gives CDR1 MNHNY, CDR2 SVGAGI (reference sequence). The CDR3 consists of 14 residues.

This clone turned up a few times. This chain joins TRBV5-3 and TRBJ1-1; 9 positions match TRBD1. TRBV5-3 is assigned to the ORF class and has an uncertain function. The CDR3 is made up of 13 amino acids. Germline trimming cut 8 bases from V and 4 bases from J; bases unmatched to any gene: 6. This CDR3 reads CARGTGWSTEAFF. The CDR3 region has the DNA TGTGCCAGGGGGACAGGGTGGAGCACTGAAGCTTTCTTT.

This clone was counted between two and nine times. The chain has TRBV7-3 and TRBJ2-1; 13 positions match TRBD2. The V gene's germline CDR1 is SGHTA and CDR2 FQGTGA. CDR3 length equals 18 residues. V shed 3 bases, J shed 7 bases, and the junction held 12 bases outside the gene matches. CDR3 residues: CASSLGLAGSLSKNEQFF. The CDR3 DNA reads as TGTGCCAGCAGCTTGGGACTAGCGGGATCCCTCTCAAAAAATGAGCAGTTCTTC. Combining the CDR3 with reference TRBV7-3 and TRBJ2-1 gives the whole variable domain GAGVSQTPSNKVTEKGKYVELRCDPISGHTALYWYRQSLGQGPEFLIYFQGTGAADDSGLPNDRFFAVRPEGSVSTLKIQRTERGDSAVYLCASSLGLAGSLSKNEQFFGPGTRLTVL.

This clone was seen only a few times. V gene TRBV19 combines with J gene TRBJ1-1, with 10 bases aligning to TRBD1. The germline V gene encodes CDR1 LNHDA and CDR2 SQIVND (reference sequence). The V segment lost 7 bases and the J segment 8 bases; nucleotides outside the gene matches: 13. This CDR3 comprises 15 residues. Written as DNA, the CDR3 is TGTGCCAGTACCTCCCGGGACAGGGGCTCTAGAGAAGCTTTCTTT. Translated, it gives CASTSRDRGSREAFF.

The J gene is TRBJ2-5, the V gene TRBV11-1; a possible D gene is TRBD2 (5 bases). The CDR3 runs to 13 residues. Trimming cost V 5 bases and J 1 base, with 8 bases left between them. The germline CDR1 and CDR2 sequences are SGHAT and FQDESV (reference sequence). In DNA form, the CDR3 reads TGTGCCAGCAGCCAGCGGTCCCAAGAGACCCAGTACTTC. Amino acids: CASSQRSQETQYF.

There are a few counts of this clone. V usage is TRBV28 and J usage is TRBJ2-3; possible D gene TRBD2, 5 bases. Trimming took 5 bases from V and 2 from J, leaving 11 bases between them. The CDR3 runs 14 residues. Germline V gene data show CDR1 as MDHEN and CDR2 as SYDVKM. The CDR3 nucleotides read TGTGCCAGCAGTCAGGAGCGGAACACAGATACGCAGTATTTT. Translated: CASSQERNTDTQYF.

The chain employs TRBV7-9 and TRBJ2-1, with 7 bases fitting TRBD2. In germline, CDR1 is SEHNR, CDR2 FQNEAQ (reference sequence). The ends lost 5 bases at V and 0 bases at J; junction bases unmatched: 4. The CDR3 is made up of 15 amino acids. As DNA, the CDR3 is TGTGCCAGCAGCCCTCTAGCGGACTCCTACAATGAGCAGTTCTTC. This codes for CASSPLADSYNEQFF.

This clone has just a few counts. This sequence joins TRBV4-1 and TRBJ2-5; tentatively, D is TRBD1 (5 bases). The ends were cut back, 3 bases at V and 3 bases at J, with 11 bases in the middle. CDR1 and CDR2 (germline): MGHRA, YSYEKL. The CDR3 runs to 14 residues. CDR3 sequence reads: CASSHPGREETQYF. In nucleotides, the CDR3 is TGCGCCAGCAGCCATCCCGGCAGGGAAGAGACCCAGTACTTC.

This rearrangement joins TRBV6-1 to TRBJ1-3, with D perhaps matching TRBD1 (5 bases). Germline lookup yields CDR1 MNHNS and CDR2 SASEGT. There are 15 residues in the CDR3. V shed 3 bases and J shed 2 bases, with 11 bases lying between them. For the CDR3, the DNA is TGTGCCAGCAGTGACAGGGATCGAGCTGGAAACACCATATATTTT. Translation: CASSDRDRAGNTIYF.

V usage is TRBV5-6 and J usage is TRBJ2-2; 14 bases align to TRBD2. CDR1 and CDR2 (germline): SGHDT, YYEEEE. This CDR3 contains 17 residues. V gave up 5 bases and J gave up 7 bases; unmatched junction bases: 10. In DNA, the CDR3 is TGTGCCAGCAGTTCGACTAGCGGGAGGGCCTGGGGCGGGGAGCTGTTTTTT. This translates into CASSSTSGRAWGGELFF.

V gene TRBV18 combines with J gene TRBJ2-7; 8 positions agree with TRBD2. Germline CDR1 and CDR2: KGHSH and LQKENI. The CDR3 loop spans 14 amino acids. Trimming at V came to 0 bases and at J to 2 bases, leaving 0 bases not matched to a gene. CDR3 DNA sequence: TGTGCCAGCTCACCACCGGGACTAGCCTACGAGCAGTACTTC. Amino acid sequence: CASSPPGLAYEQYF.